The rows below give T cell receptor beta chains drawn from one sample of a study of CD8 T cells in Susac syndrome. TCRdb recomputed calls from the immunoSEQ multiplex PCR reads with MiXCR, one row per CDR3 protein. The data show some 130,000 distinct CDR3 sequences, less than 95% seen once. The sequenced sample was CD4+ T cells from PBMCs. These receptors originate from a human donor with multiple sclerosis. Each CDR3 is given with its conserved first and last residue. A D gene is named only where the DNA matches it firmly. Clone size, where shown, is once, few, many, or a class for clones that have expanded.

-,TRBJ1-2,TRBV4-1,few,TGCGCCAGCAGCCAAGATGGAGCTAACTATGGCTACACCTTC,CASSQDGANYGYTF
TRBD2,TRBJ2-7,TRBV6-2/TRBV6-3,-,TGTGCCAGCAGTTTGGCGGGAGGGCCCAACTACGAGCAGTACTTC,CASSLAGGPNYEQYF
-,TRBJ1-1,TRBV6-2/TRBV6-3,once,TGTGCCAGCAGTTATCAGGGGAAAGGCACTGAAGCTTTCTTT,CASSYQGKGTEAFF
TRBD1,TRBJ1-6,TRBV5-1,-,TGCGCCAGCAGCTTGGAGGGACAGGGGGGCTCACCCCTCCACTTT,CASSLEGQGGSPLHF
-,TRBJ2-7,TRBV29-1,once,TGCAGCGTGAGGGGGGTCGAGCAGTACTTC,CSVRGVEQYF
-,TRBJ1-4,TRBV2,-,TGTGCCAGCTTAGGGGGTATTATTAATGAAAAACTGTTTTTT,CASLGGIINEKLFF
-,TRBJ2-7,TRBV9,-,TGTGCCAGCAGCGTCGACGGGGACGAGCAGTACTTC,CASSVDGDEQYF
TRBD1,TRBJ1-2,TRBV20-1,once,TGCAGTGCTAGATCGACAGGGGGACCCTATGGCTACACCTTC,CSARSTGGPYGYTF
TRBD1,TRBJ1-4,TRBV2,-,TGTGCCACTTGGACAGGGCGAAGAGCTAATGAAAAACTGTTTTTT,CATWTGRRANEKLFF
-,TRBJ2-7,TRBV12-3/TRBV12-4,-,TGTGCCAGCAGTTTAATCTGGGGCGGGGAGCAGTACTTC,CASSLIWGGEQYF
TRBD2,TRBJ2-6,TRBV5-1,once,TGCGCCAGCAGCAGGCAGGCTAGCGGGACTGCTGGGGCCAACGTCCTGACTTTC,CASSRQASGTAGANVLTF
-,TRBJ2-7,TRBV6-5,-,TGTGCCAGCAGTCCCCTGGCAGGGGTCATTAGCGGACGAGCTTTC,CASSPLAGVISGRAF
-,TRBJ2-7,TRBV5-6,-,TGTGCCAGCAGCTCCCTTACAGCCAACTCCTACGAGCAGTACTTC,CASSSLTANSYEQYF
TRBD1,TRBJ1-2,TRBV20-1,-,TGCAGTGTCCCCCGGACAGGGGGAAACTATGGCTACACCTTC,CSVPRTGGNYGYTF
TRBD2,TRBJ2-7,TRBV19,-,TGTGCCAGCCTCTACACCGGACTAGCGGGAGTAAGTGGTCCCTACGAGCAGTACTTC,CASLYTGLAGVSGPYEQYF
-,TRBJ1-2,TRBV30,-,TGTGCCTCACGCTGGGTTGGCTACACCTTC,CASRWVGYTF
-,TRBJ2-5,TRBV9,-,TGTGCCAGCGGTGGTGGGGCACCCCGAGAGACAGAGACCCAGTACTTC,CASGGGAPRETETQYF
TRBD1,TRBJ1-1,TRBV29-1,-,TGCAGCGTTGAATCTTATTGGGGGACAGCGAACACTGAAGCTTTCTTT,CSVESYWGTANTEAFF
TRBD2,TRBJ2-5,TRBV12-3/TRBV12-4,-,TGTGCCAGCAGCCCTGCAAGCGGGAGGGCCGAAGAGACCCAGTACTTC,CASSPASGRAEETQYF
TRBD2,TRBJ2-1,TRBV27,-,TGTGCCACCTCAGCGGGGCAAACGATCAATGAGCAGTTCTTC,CATSAGQTINEQFF
-,TRBJ1-1,TRBV27,-,TGTGCCAGCAGTTTCTCGGGGGGGAACACTGAAGCTTTCTTT,CASSFSGGNTEAFF
TRBD2,TRBJ2-5,TRBV24-1,-,TGTGCCACCAGTTCAAAAAGAGATAGCGGGCAAGAGACCCAGTACTTC,CATSSKRDSGQETQYF
TRBD1,TRBJ1-1,TRBV6-4,-,TGTGCCAGCAGTGGGGACAGGGACCGCGGTGGAGCTTTCTTT,CASSGDRDRGGAFF
-,TRBJ1-4,TRBV7-2,few,TGTGCCAGCAGGGGACCGAATGAAAAACTGTTTTTT,CASRGPNEKLFF
TRBD1,TRBJ1-2,TRBV10-3,-,TGTGCCATCAGTGAGCCGGGACAGGGGGCGTTCGGCTACACCTTC,CAISEPGQGAFGYTF
TRBD2,TRBJ2-2,TRBV5-1,-,TGCGCCAGCAAGCCTAGCGGGAGCACCGGGGAGCTGTTTTTT,CASKPSGSTGELFF
-,TRBJ1-1,TRBV12-3/TRBV12-4,-,TGTGCCAGCAGTTTAGCCGGTGAAGCTTTCTTT,CASSLAGEAFF